The next 20 T cell receptor beta chains were all read from a single sample in a study of technical replicates of blood from a handful of donors. Libraries were prepared by immunoSEQ multiplex PCR; TCRdb keeps only in-frame clonotypes and omits some of them. The data hold about 88,000 clones, with roughly 92% observed a single time. Sequencing was carried out using T cells isolated from PBMCs. The origin of the receptors is a human donor in good health.

The J gene is TRBJ1-2, the V gene TRBV11-3; TRBD1 is a possible D gene (5 bases). V dropped 0 bases and J dropped 0 bases, with 20 bases sitting between them. The germline V gene encodes CDR1 SGHNT and CDR2 YENEEA. The CDR3 consists of 19 residues. The CDR3 DNA reads TGTGCCAGCAGCTTAGATTTTGGGGCCGCGTCGGATCCTAACTATGGCTACACCTTC. This encodes CASSLDFGAASDPNYGYTF.

The rearrangement links TRBV5-8 to TRBJ2-1, with D tentatively TRBD2 (6 bases). CDR1 and CDR2 from the germline V gene are SGHTS and YDEGEE. V was shortened by 4 bases and J by 7 bases, with 24 bases between the two germline ends. This CDR3 is 17 amino acids long. In DNA form, the CDR3 reads TGTGCCAGCAGCCGACGGGGGAGGACGAATGGGGGTAATGAGCAGTTCTTC. Its protein is CASSRRGRTNGGNEQFF.

The chain links TRBV10-1 to TRBJ2-3, with D uncertain. The CDR3 covers 14 residues. CDR1 and CDR2 (germline): WNHNN, SYGVQD (reference sequence). Between the trimmed V and J ends, which lost 4 bases and 3 bases, there was a span of 11 bases. CDR3 coding DNA: TGCGCCAGCAGTGGAGGCAGCTTTACAGATACGCAGTATTTT. Its protein is CASSGGSFTDTQYF.

The rearrangement links TRBV5-1 to TRBJ1-1, with TRBD1 as a possible D gene (5 bases). Trimming removed 3 bases from V and 1 base from J, with 16 bases in between. CDR1 and CDR2 from the germline V gene are SGHRS and YFSETQ. This CDR3 is 16 amino acids long. The CDR3 coding sequence is TGCGCCAGCAGCTCCGACCCAAATACAGGGAACACTGAAGCTTTCTTT. It yields the protein CASSSDPNTGNTEAFF.

The chain joins TRBV6-6 to TRBJ2-3; D possibly corresponds to TRBD2 (6 bases). With 6 bases removed from V and 3 bases from J, the gap between germline ends came to 19 bases. This CDR3 spans 16 amino acids. The germline CDR1 and CDR2 sequences are MNHNY and SVGAGI (reference sequence). The CDR3 bases are TGTGCCAGCAGCGCCCGGACTACTCTTAGAACAGATACGCAGTATTTT. It yields the protein CASSARTTLRTDTQYF.

The chain couples TRBV10-3 to TRBJ2-7, with no clear D. The CDR3 consists of 14 residues. V shed 7 bases and J shed 2 bases, with 15 bases lying between them. CDR1 is ENHRY and CDR2 is SYGVKD in the germline V gene. The CDR3 loop is CAIKVFETAYEQYF. In DNA form, the CDR3 reads TGTGCCATCAAGGTTTTCGAAACAGCCTACGAGCAGTACTTC.

V gene TRBV10-2 combines with J gene TRBJ2-6, with 10 positions matching TRBD1. The trim removed 6 bases at V and 4 bases at J, leaving 6 bases unmatched. Germline V gene lookup returns CDR1 WSHSY and CDR2 SAAADI. The CDR3 length is 16 residues. The CDR3 loop is CASRRDRGSGANVLTF. The CDR3 coding sequence is TGCGCCAGCAGACGGGACAGGGGTTCCGGGGCCAACGTCCTGACTTTC.

The rearrangement links TRBV7-9 to TRBJ1-3, with D unresolved. CDR1 and CDR2 (germline): SEHNR, FQNEAQ (reference sequence). The CDR3 runs to 14 residues. Trimming cost V 5 bases and J 4 bases, with 12 bases left between them. CDR3 nucleotides: TGTGCCAGCAGCCCGCCTAGCATCGGAAACACCATATATTTT. Translating gives CASSPPSIGNTIYF.

This chain uses TRBV27 with TRBJ2-1, with TRBD1 matching 12 bases. Trimming at V came to 1 base and at J to 7 bases, leaving 8 bases not matched to a gene. Germline-derived CDR1 and CDR2 are MNHEY and SMNVEV (reference sequence). This CDR3 comprises 17 residues. The CDR3: CASSLYSGQGARNEQFF. The DNA of the CDR3 is TGTGCCAGCAGTTTATACTCGGGACAGGGGGCTCGGAATGAGCAGTTCTTC.

This chain uses TRBV6-5 with TRBJ2-1; 12 positions agree with TRBD2. V dropped 0 bases and J dropped 9; count of bases not matched to a gene: 3. This CDR3 contains 15 residues. The germline CDR1 and CDR2 sequences are MNHEY and SVGAGI. The CDR3 sequence: CASSYSLAGGREQFF. The CDR3 DNA sequence: TGTGCCAGCAGTTACTCACTAGCGGGGGGTCGTGAGCAGTTCTTC.

This clone is a singleton in its sample. J is TRBJ1-2 and V is TRBV19; D unresolved. The CDR3 sequence is 12 residues long. Germline V CDR1 and CDR2: LNHDA, SQIVND (reference sequence). Trimming cost V 3 bases and J 0 bases, with 2 bases left between them. As DNA, the CDR3 is TGTGCCAGTAGTATTACTAACTATGGCTACACCTTC. Its protein product is CASSITNYGYTF.

This clone has only one observation. The CDR3 here is CATWTAISYEQYF. The CDR3 nucleotides are TGTGCCACGTGGACAGCGATTTCCTACGAGCAGTACTTC. The chain has TRBV11-3 and TRBJ2-7, with D possibly matching TRBD1 (6 bases). Trimming took 10 bases from V and 1 from J, leaving 14 bases between them. The germline V gene has CDR1 SGHNT and CDR2 YENEEA. This CDR3 is built from 13 residues.

J is TRBJ2-7 and V is TRBV6-1; tentatively, D is TRBD2 (6 bases). The ends were cut back, 1 base at V and 2 bases at J, with 12 bases in the middle. Germline CDR1 and CDR2: MNHNS and SASEGT. The CDR3 totals 15 residues. The CDR3 nucleotides are TGTGCCAGCAGTGAAGGGAGGGGACGGACCTACGAGCAGTACTTC. Translation: CASSEGRGRTYEQYF.

The chain has TRBV13 and TRBJ2-7; possible D gene TRBD2, 6 bases. The V end was cut by 4 bases, the J end by 3 bases, with 16 bases between. Germline V CDR1 and CDR2: PRHDT, FYEKMQ (reference sequence). The CDR3 loop spans 15 amino acids. The CDR3 DNA reads TGTGCCAGCAGCTCGTCCCGGGACTTTTTCTACGAGCAGTACTTC. Translation: CASSSSRDFFYEQYF. Combining the CDR3 with reference TRBV13 and TRBJ2-7 gives the whole variable domain AAGVIQSPRHLIKEKRETATLKCYPIPRHDTVYWYQQGPGQDPQFLISFYEKMQSDKGSIPDRFSAQQFSDYHSELNMSSLELGDSALYFCASSSSRDFFYEQYFGPGTRLTVT.

The J gene is TRBJ1-2, the V gene TRBV5-4; D is unresolved. V lost 0 bases, J lost 4 bases, and 13 bases lay in between. This CDR3 spans 15 amino acids. Germline CDR1 is SGHNT and CDR2 is YYREEE (reference sequence). The CDR3 DNA reads as TGTGCCAGCAGCTTGGTGGCTTCTGAGGTCTATGGCTACACCTTC. Its translation is CASSLVASEVYGYTF. Together with reference TRBV5-4 and TRBJ1-2, the CDR3 gives the full variable domain: ETGVTQSPTHLIKTRGQQVTLRCSSQSGHNTVSWYQQALGQGPQFIFQYYREEENGRGNFPPRFSGLQFPNYSSELNVNALELDDSALYLCASSLVASEVYGYTFGSGTRLTVV.

Details on this clone: The junction departs from the called germline gene at one end, perhaps through a read error. The CDR3 loop is CASTEVVWKVLF. CDR3 DNA sequence: TGTGCCAGCACCGAGGTGGTTTGGAAGGTGCTTTTT. V gene TRBV7-9 combines with J gene TRBJ1-4, with unresolved D. The length of the CDR3 is 12 residues. The V gene's germline CDR1 is SEHNR and CDR2 FQNEAQ (reference sequence).

The chain combines TRBV9 with TRBJ1-1, with 7 positions matching TRBD1. Germline V lookup: CDR1 SGDLS, CDR2 YYNGEE. CDR3 length: 15 amino acids. V was pared by 4 bases and J by 9 bases, with 15 bases of the junction left unmatched. The CDR3 protein is CASSPAGGRQFQAFF. The CDR3 DNA sequence: TGTGCCAGCAGCCCGGCAGGGGGTCGCCAATTTCAAGCTTTCTTT. The whole variable domain, filled in from reference TRBV9 and TRBJ1-1, reads DSGVTQTPKHLITATGQRVTLRCSPRSGDLSVYWYQQSLDQGLQFLIQYYNGEERAKGNILERFSAQQFPDLHSELNLSSLELGDSALYFCASSPAGGRQFQAFFGQGTRLTVV.

This sequence joins TRBV5-4 and TRBJ2-3; 10 bases are a match to TRBD2. The trim removed 0 bases at V and 0 bases at J, leaving 4 bases unmatched. Germline CDR1 is SGHNT and CDR2 is YYREEE (reference sequence). There are 17 residues in the CDR3. This chain's CDR3 is CASSLASGSPSTDTQYF. The CDR3 DNA reads as TGTGCCAGCAGCTTGGCTAGCGGGAGTCCTAGCACAGATACGCAGTATTTT.

The chain uses TRBV28 and TRBJ2-5; 14 positions match TRBD2. The CDR3 sequence is 18 residues long. Losses at the gene ends were 6 bases for V and 4 bases for J; bases not matched to a gene: 13. The germline V gene has CDR1 MDHEN and CDR2 SYDVKM. The CDR3 DNA reads as TGTGCCAGCAGCGGCACCTTGGGACTAGCGGGAGTAGGAGAGACCCAGTACTTC. It translates to CASSGTLGLAGVGETQYF.

The chain joins TRBV2 to TRBJ2-4; D perhaps matches TRBD1 (6 bases). The germline V gene has CDR1 SNHLY and CDR2 FYNNEI. Trimming took off 5 bases at V and 0 bases at J, with 11 bases between the two ends. This CDR3 has 15 amino acids. CDR3 in amino acids: CASSWTALAKNIQYF. CDR3 sequence (DNA): TGTGCCAGCAGTTGGACAGCCCTAGCCAAAAACATTCAGTACTTC.